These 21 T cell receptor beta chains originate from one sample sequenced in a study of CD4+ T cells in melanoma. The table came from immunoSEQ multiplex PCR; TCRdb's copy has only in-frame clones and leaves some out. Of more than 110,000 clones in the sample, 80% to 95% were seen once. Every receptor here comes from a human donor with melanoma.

CDR3 DNA: TGTGCCTGGAGGGTAACAGGGGTCGGGAACACTGAAGCTTTCTTT. Its protein is CAWRVTGVGNTEAFF. The gene calls are TRBV30 and TRBJ1-1; 7 bases fit TRBD1. The V segment lost 3 bases and the J segment 1 base; nucleotides outside the gene matches: 8. Germline lookup yields CDR1 GTSNPN and CDR2 SVGIG (reference sequence). CDR3 length equals 15 residues. The full variable domain, rest sourced from reference TRBV30 and TRBJ1-1, is SQTIHQWPATLVQPVGSPLSLECTVEGTSNPNLYWYRQAAGRGLQLLFYSVGIGQISSEVPQNLSASRPQDRQFILSSKKLLLSDSGFYLCAWRVTGVGNTEAFFGQGTRLTVV.

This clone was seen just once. In DNA form, the CDR3 reads TGTGCCAGCAGCCAAGACTCGTCCGCGTCATATGGCTACACCTTC. Its translation: CASSQDSSASYGYTF. The chain recombines TRBV4-2 with TRBJ1-2; D gene ambiguous. V lost 0 bases and J lost 5, with 13 bases in between. The germline gives CDR1 LGHNA, CDR2 YNFKEQ. The CDR3 is 15 amino acids.

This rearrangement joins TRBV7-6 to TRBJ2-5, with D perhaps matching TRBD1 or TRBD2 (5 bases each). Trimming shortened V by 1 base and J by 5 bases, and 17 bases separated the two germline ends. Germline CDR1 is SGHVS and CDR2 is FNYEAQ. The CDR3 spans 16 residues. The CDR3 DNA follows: TGTGCCAGCAGCTTAGGAGTCCCGGGACCAACGGAGACCCAGTACTTC. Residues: CASSLGVPGPTETQYF.

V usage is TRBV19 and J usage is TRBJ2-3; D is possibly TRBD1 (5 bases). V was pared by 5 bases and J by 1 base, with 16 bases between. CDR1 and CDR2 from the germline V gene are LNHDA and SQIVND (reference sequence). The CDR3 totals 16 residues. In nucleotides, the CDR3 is TGTGCCAGTAGTTCGGGTACAGGCTACGGCACAGATACGCAGTATTTT. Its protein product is CASSSGTGYGTDTQYF.

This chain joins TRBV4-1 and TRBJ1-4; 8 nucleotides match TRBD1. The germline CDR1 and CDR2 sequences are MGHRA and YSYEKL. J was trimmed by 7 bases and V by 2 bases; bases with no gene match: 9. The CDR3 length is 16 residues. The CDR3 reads CASSQTVQGVREKLFF. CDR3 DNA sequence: TGCGCCAGCAGCCAAACCGTACAGGGGGTCCGTGAAAAACTGTTTTTT.

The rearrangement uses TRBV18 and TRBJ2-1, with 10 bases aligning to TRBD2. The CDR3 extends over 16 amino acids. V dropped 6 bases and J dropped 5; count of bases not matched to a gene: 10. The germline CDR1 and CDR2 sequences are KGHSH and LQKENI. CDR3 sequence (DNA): TGTGCCAGCTCCCGCGGGGGACTAGCGTTAAACAATGAGCAGTTCTTC. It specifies CASSRGGLALNNEQFF. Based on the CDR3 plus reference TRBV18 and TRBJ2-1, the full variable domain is NAGVMQNPRHLVRRRGQEARLRCSPMKGHSHVYWYRQLPEEGLKFMVYLQKENIIDESGMPKERFSAEFPKEGPSILRIQQVVRGDSAAYFCASSRGGLALNNEQFFGPGTRLTVL.

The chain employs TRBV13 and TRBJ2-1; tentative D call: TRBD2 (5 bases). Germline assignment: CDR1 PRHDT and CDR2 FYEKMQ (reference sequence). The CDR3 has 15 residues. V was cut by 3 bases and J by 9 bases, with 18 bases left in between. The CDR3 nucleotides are TGTGCCAGCAGCTTGGGGTTAGCTAGCCTCAGTGAGCAGTTCTTC. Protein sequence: CASSLGLASLSEQFF.

In nucleotides, the CDR3 is TGTGCCAGCAGTTTATGGAGGAACACCGGGGAGCTGTTTTTT. Translation: CASSLWRNTGELFF. The chain has TRBV27 and TRBJ2-2, with D uncertain. Germline CDR1 and CDR2: MNHEY and SMNVEV (reference sequence). V shed 1 base and J shed 1 base, with 4 bases lying between them. This CDR3 region has 14 residues.

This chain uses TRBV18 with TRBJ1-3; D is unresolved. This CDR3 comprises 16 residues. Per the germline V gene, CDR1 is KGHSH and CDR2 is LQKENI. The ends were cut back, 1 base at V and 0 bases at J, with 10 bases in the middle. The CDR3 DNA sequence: TGTGCCAGCTCACCACTCCGGACGGACTCTGGAAACACCATATATTTT. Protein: CASSPLRTDSGNTIYF.

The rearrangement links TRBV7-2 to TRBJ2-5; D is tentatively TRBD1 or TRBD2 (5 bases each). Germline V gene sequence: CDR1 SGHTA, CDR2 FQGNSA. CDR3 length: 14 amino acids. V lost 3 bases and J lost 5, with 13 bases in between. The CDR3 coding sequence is TGTGCCAGCAGCTTGACCGGGACCTCCGAGACCCAGTACTTC. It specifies CASSLTGTSETQYF.

The CDR3 DNA reads TGTGCCAGCAGCAAATCTCCGGGACACATCCAAGAGACCCAGTACTTC. Translating it yields CASSKSPGHIQETQYF. The V gene is TRBV21-1, the J gene TRBJ2-5; TRBD1 reflects the table's D call only, with no check against the DNA. TRBV21-1 is assigned pseudogene status. CDR3 size: 16 residues.

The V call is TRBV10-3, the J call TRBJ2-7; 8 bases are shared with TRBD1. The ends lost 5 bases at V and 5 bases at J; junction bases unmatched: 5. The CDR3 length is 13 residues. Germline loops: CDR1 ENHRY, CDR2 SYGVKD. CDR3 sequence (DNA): TGTGCCATCAGTTATAACAGGGGGGACGAGCAGTACTTC. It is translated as CAISYNRGDEQYF.

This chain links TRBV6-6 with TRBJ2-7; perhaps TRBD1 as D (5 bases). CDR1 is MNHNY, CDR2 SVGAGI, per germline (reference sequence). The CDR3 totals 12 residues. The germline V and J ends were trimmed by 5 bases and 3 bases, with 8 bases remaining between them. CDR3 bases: TGTGCCAGCAGTGCAGGGAACTACGAGCAGTACTTC. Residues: CASSAGNYEQYF.

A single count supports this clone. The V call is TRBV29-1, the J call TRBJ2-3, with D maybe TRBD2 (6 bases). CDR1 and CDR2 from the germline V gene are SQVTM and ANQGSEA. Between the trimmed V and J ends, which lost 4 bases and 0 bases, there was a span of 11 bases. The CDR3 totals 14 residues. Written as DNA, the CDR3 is TGCAGCGTTGGTCGCGGGGCGAGCACAGATACGCAGTATTTT. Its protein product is CSVGRGASTDTQYF.

CDR3 bases: TGTGCCAGCTCACCGACCCATGGGGGAAACACTGAAGCTTTCTTT. Amino acid sequence: CASSPTHGGNTEAFF. The V call is TRBV18, the J call TRBJ1-1, with D possibly matching TRBD1 (5 bases). Germline CDR1 is KGHSH and CDR2 is LQKENI. The CDR3 runs to 15 residues. V was clipped by 3 bases and J by 2 bases, with 13 bases between them.

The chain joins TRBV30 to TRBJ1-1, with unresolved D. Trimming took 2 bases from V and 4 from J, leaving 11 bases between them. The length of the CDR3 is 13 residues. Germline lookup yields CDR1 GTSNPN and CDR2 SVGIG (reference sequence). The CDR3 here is CAWSRDEGTEAFF. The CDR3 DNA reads TGTGCCTGGAGTCGGGATGAGGGCACTGAAGCTTTCTTT.

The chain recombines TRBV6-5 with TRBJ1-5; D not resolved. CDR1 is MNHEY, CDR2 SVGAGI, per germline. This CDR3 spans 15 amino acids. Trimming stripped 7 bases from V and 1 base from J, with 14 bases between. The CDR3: CASTILHQSNQPQHF. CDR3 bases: TGTGCCAGCACGATATTACACCAAAGCAATCAGCCCCAGCATTTT.

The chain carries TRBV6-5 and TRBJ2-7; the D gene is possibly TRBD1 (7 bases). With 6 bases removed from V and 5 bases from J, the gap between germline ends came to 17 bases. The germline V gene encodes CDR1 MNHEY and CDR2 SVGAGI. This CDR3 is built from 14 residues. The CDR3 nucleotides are TGTGCCAGCAGCTACGCCGGGGGACAGAACGAGCAGTACTTC. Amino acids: CASSYAGGQNEQYF.

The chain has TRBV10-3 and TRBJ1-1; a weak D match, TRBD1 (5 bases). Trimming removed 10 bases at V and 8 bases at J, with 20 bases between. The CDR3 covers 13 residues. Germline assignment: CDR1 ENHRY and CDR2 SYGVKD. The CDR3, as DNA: TGTGCCACCAGCTTGGGGGAAGGTGGGGAAGCTTTCTTT. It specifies CATSLGEGGEAFF.

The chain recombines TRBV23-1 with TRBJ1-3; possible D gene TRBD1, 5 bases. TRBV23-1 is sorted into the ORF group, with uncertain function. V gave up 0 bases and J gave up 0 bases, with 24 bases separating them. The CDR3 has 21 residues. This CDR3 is CASSQSGGFSAGCLSGNTIYF. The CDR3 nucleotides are TGCGCCAGCAGTCAATCGGGGGGTTTTTCTGCAGGGTGTCTCTCTGGAAACACCATATATTTT.

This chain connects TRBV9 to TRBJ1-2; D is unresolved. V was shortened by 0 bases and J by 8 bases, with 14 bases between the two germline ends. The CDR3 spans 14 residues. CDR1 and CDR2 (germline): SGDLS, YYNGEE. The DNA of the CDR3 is TGTGCCAGCAGCGTAGGTACCGTGGCGAGCGGCTACACCTTC. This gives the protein CASSVGTVASGYTF.